Presented here are 24 T cell receptor beta chains from one specimen sequenced in a study of T cell repertoires in cytomegalovirus infection. TCRdb ran MiXCR on the reads and lists one entry per CDR3 protein. Altogether approximately 500,000 distinct CDR3 sequences are present, around a third being singletons, with the ten largest covering roughly a sixth. Which antigens these TCRs recognize remains unknown. This specimen consisted of cultured PBMCs, obtained from culture after CMV antigen stimulation. Source of these receptors: a human donor in good health (CMV status not recorded). Some clones in this sample may be carry-over from other donors' samples.

This clonotype was detected many times. The chain couples TRBV7-2 to TRBJ2-2; TRBD1 might be the D (6 bases). The CDR3 extends over 16 amino acids. Germline CDR1 reads SGHTA; CDR2 reads FQGNSA. Between the trimmed V and J ends, which lost 5 bases and 7 bases, there was a span of 20 bases. The chain's CDR3 is CASSLRTVRMGGELFF. The CDR3 coding sequence is TGTGCCAGCAGCCTGAGGACAGTTCGTATGGGCGGGGAGCTGTTTTTT.

The V gene is TRBV20-1, the J gene TRBJ1-2; 10 nucleotides align to TRBD1. The CDR3 length is 14 residues. In germline, CDR1 is DFQATT, CDR2 SNEGSKA (reference sequence). V was pared by 0 bases and J by 8 bases, with 6 bases of the junction left unmatched. The CDR3 sequence is CSARDPTGGIGYTF. CDR3 nucleotide sequence: TGCAGTGCTAGAGATCCGACAGGGGGCATCGGCTACACCTTC.

The chain combines TRBV3-1 with TRBJ2-5; TRBD2 agrees at 14 bases. This CDR3 has 19 amino acids. V was pared by 0 bases and J by 5 bases, with 11 bases of the junction left unmatched. In germline, CDR1 is LGHDT, CDR2 YNNKEL (reference sequence). The CDR3: CASSQDHGTSGRGVETQYF. The CDR3 DNA reads TGTGCCAGCAGCCAAGATCACGGGACTAGCGGGAGAGGGGTGGAGACCCAGTACTTC.

This chain links TRBV4-1 with TRBJ2-3, with 7 nucleotides matching TRBD1. CDR3 length equals 16 residues. The ends lost 4 bases at V and 1 base at J; junction bases unmatched: 8. Germline CDR1 reads MGHRA; CDR2 reads YSYEKL. In DNA form, the CDR3 reads TGCGCCAGCAGCCTAACTGACAGGGTCCGCACAGATACGCAGTATTTT. Translated: CASSLTDRVRTDTQYF.

This clonotype was seen a handful of times. This chain uses TRBV7-2 with TRBJ2-5, with TRBD2 identical over 8 bases. Germline CDR1 and CDR2: SGHTA and FQGNSA. CDR3 length: 17 amino acids. The V and J ends lost 2 bases and 5 bases, in that order; junction bases with no gene match: 13. The CDR3 here is CASSLRPPPRLAETQYF. In DNA form, the CDR3 reads TGTGCCAGCAGCTTAAGGCCCCCCCCTCGACTAGCGGAGACCCAGTACTTC.

The rearrangement links TRBV11-2 to TRBJ1-3; D is unresolved. Trimming shortened V by 2 bases and J by 0 bases, and 8 bases separated the two germline ends. Germline V gene sequence: CDR1 SGHAT, CDR2 FQNNGV. This CDR3 region has 15 residues. The CDR3 DNA is TGTGCCAGCAGCTTAAGCCCCTTCTCTGGAAACACCATATATTTT. Translating gives CASSLSPFSGNTIYF.

The sample holds a few counts of this clonotype. The chain is built from TRBV7-9 and TRBJ2-1; 10 bases line up with TRBD2. This CDR3 has 15 residues. CDR1 is SEHNR and CDR2 is FQNEAQ in the germline V gene (reference sequence). V gave up 3 bases and J gave up 6 bases; unmatched junction bases: 5. DNA for the CDR3: TGTGCCAGCAGCTTTCTAGCGGGAGACGCCAATGAGCAGTTCTTC. Residues: CASSFLAGDANEQFF. Supplemented by reference TRBV7-9 and TRBJ2-1, the full variable domain reads DTGVSQNPRHKITKRGQNVTFRCDPISEHNRLYWYRQTLGQGPEFLTYFQNEAQLEKSRLLSDRFSAERPKGSFSTLEIQRTEQGDSAMYLCASSFLAGDANEQFFGPGTRLTVL.

The chain is built from TRBV7-8 and TRBJ2-7; 12 bases match TRBD2. This CDR3 comprises 16 residues. V shed 6 bases and J 3 bases; nucleotides not matched to a gene: 9. From germline, CDR1 is SGHVS and CDR2 FQNEAQ. CDR3 region: CASRRALAGGFYEQYF. Here the CDR3 DNA reads TGTGCCAGCAGACGGGCCCTAGCGGGAGGGTTCTACGAGCAGTACTTC. Complete variable domain (other parts from reference TRBV7-8 and TRBJ2-7): GAGVSQSPRYKVAKRGQDVALRCDPISGHVSLFWYQQALGQGPEFLTYFQNEAQLDKSGLPSDRFFAERPEGSVSTLKIQRTQQEDSAVYLCASRRALAGGFYEQYFGPGTRLTVT.

This clonotype was counted between two and nine times. The J gene is TRBJ2-5, the V gene TRBV7-6; D not certain. V gave up 0 bases and J gave up 5 bases, with 13 bases separating them. The germline gives CDR1 SGHVS, CDR2 FNYEAQ. The CDR3 spans 15 residues. The CDR3 nucleotides read TGTGCCAGCAGCTTAGCGCTCGGCCGCACGGAGACCCAGTACTTC. Translation gives CASSLALGRTETQYF. Using reference TRBV7-6 and TRBJ2-5 for the parts outside the CDR3, the full variable domain is GAGVSQSPRYKVTKRGQDVALRCDPISGHVSLYWYRQALGQGPEFLTYFNYEAQQDKSGLPNDRFSAERPEGSISTLTIQRTEQRDSAMYRCASSLALGRTETQYFGPGTRLLVL.

The chain combines TRBV6-1 with TRBJ2-7; D gene unclear. V lost 5 bases to trimming and J lost 0 bases, with 8 bases between them. CDR1 is MNHNS, CDR2 SASEGT, per germline. The CDR3 is 13 residues long. The DNA of the CDR3 is TGTGCCAGCAGTACCCCAGGCTCCTACGAGCAGTACTTC. It is translated as CASSTPGSYEQYF.

This clonotype has only a few counts. The chain joins TRBV19 to TRBJ2-2, with a tentative D call TRBD2 (6 bases). Deletions cut 3 bases from V and 6 bases from J, with 17 bases between. The CDR3 covers 16 residues. Germline V gene lookup returns CDR1 LNHDA and CDR2 SQIVND (reference sequence). The CDR3 DNA follows: TGTGCCAGTAGTATGGAGGGCTCTACGGCGGCCGGGGAGCTGTTTTTT. Its translation is CASSMEGSTAAGELFF.

V and J are TRBV12-3 or TRBV12-4 and TRBJ2-7, with 9 bases that match TRBD1. This CDR3 has 14 amino acids. Trimming cost V 7 bases and J 7 bases; bases outside gene matches: 11. CDR3 nucleotides: TGTGCCAGCACCCCAGGACAGGGGTTGTATGAGCAGTACTTC. Residues: CASTPGQGLYEQYF.

The chain has TRBV11-2 and TRBJ1-3, with D unresolved. Trimming removed 0 bases from V and 4 bases from J, with 10 bases in between. Germline CDR1 SGHAT, CDR2 FQNNGV. The CDR3 spans 15 residues. The CDR3 spells CASSLEGRPGNTIYF. Here the CDR3 DNA reads TGTGCCAGCAGCTTAGAGGGTCGACCCGGAAACACCATATATTTT.

This clonotype was observed many times. The chain couples TRBV27 to TRBJ2-7; 8 bases line up with TRBD2. The CDR3 runs 13 residues. From germline, CDR1 is MNHEY and CDR2 SMNVEV (reference sequence). Trimming removed 3 bases from V and 3 bases from J; junction bases left unmatched: 1. In DNA, the CDR3 is TGTGCCAGCAGTTTGGGACTAGACTACGAGCAGTACTTC. It is translated as CASSLGLDYEQYF.

This clonotype was observed a few times. The chain joins TRBV7-9 to TRBJ1-1; 10 bases are shared with TRBD1. The trim removed 5 bases at V and 1 base at J, leaving 7 bases unmatched. This CDR3 is built from 16 residues. Germline V gives CDR1 SEHNR, CDR2 FQNEAQ (reference sequence). CDR3 sequence (DNA): TGTGCCAGCAGCCGTGGGACAGGGGCGGGGAACACTGAAGCTTTCTTT. Protein: CASSRGTGAGNTEAFF.

The chain combines TRBV11-2 with TRBJ2-3; no definite D call. CDR3 length: 16 residues. Per germline, CDR1 SGHAT and CDR2 FQNNGV. V was pared by 5 bases and J by 0 bases, with 15 bases between. CDR3 region: CASSSFVKTSTDTQYF. The DNA of the CDR3 is TGTGCCAGCAGCAGTTTCGTGAAGACGAGCACAGATACGCAGTATTTT.

In its sample, this clonotype was seen a few times. The V and J genes are TRBV7-6 and TRBJ2-1; 9 nucleotides match TRBD2. Germline V gene sequence: CDR1 SGHVS, CDR2 FNYEAQ. Unmatched junction bases numbered 4, after V lost 5 bases and J lost 8 bases. CDR3 length: 13 amino acids. The CDR3 sequence is CASSPGTSYEQFF. CDR3 nucleotides: TGTGCCAGCAGCCCCGGGACTAGCTATGAGCAGTTCTTC.

The gene calls are TRBV6-1 and TRBJ2-7, with D unresolved. V was clipped by 6 bases and J by 5 bases, with 8 bases between them. The CDR3 is 11 residues long. The germline V gene encodes CDR1 MNHNS and CDR2 SASEGT. The DNA of the CDR3 is TGTGCCAGCAGGCTTCTGGACGAGCAGTACGTC. It specifies CASRLLDEQYV.

There are a few counts of this clonotype. The genes are TRBV7-2 and TRBJ2-7; no clear D. Germline values: CDR1 SGHTA, CDR2 FQGNSA. The CDR3 loop spans 12 amino acids. V was cut by 5 bases and J by 0 bases, with 5 bases left in between. The DNA for the CDR3 is TGTGCCAGCAGCACCTTCTCCTACGAGCAGTACTTC. Translating it yields CASSTFSYEQYF.

The genes are TRBV28 and TRBJ2-7; D ambiguous. The CDR3 length is 15 residues. Germline lookup yields CDR1 MDHEN and CDR2 SYDVKM. With 2 bases removed from V and 3 bases from J, the gap between germline ends came to 14 bases. CDR3 coding DNA: TGTGCCAGCAGTTTACGAAACACCGGTTACTACGAGCAGTACTTC. Translating it yields CASSLRNTGYYEQYF. The entire variable domain, with the rest obtained from reference TRBV28 and TRBJ2-7, is as follows: DVKVTQSSRYLVKRTGEKVFLECVQDMDHENMFWYRQDPGLGLRLIYFSYDVKMKEKGDIPEGYSVSREKKERFSLILESASTNQTSMYLCASSLRNTGYYEQYFGPGTRLTVT.

This clonotype was picked up a small number of times. The chain employs TRBV12-3 or TRBV12-4 and TRBJ2-2; no clear D gene. This CDR3 contains 13 residues. V shed 5 bases and J shed 4 bases, with 8 bases lying between them. The DNA for the CDR3 is TGTGCCAGCAGTGGGTCTGGCACCGGGGAGCTGTTTTTT. It translates to CASSGSGTGELFF.

The CDR3 loop is CASSYVGGSEQFF. DNA for the CDR3: TGTGCCAGCAGTTACGTGGGAGGAAGTGAGCAGTTCTTC. The chain combines TRBV6-6 with TRBJ2-1; D perhaps matches TRBD2 (6 bases). The CDR3 is 13 residues long. V dropped 2 bases and J dropped 9 bases, with 11 bases sitting between them. In germline, CDR1 is MNHNY, CDR2 SVGAGI (reference sequence).

This rearrangement joins TRBV19 to TRBJ1-1; TRBD1 is a possible D gene (6 bases). The V gene lost 3 bases and the J gene lost 4 bases, with 12 bases spanning the gap. Germline-derived CDR1 and CDR2 are LNHDA and SQIVND (reference sequence). CDR3 size: 14 residues. The CDR3 region is CASSIRGRSTEAFF. Here the CDR3 DNA reads TGTGCCAGTAGTATCCGGGGGCGAAGCACTGAAGCTTTCTTT.

At least ten counts were recorded for this clonotype. This chain connects TRBV7-2 to TRBJ1-3; D not certain. Looked up from germline, CDR1 is SGHTA and CDR2 is FQGNSA. Trimming removed 1 base from V and 1 base from J, with 5 bases in between. The CDR3 spans 14 residues. CDR3 residues: CASSLGGSGNTIYF. The DNA of the CDR3 is TGTGCCAGCAGCTTAGGAGGGTCTGGAAACACCATATATTTT.